Sequencing of this TCR beta chain was carried out in a study of a mutant IDH1 vaccine in newly diagnosed glioma. Remarks on this clone: The antigen is undetermined.

The time point here: week 23, last vaccination. Each dose delivered 300 ug of mutant IDH1 20-mer peptide subcutaneously with imiquimod. The protocol was immunoSEQ multiplex PCR, while the TCRdb copy is restricted to in-frame clones and leaves out a portion. Of tens of thousands of clones listed, roughly 90% are singletons. This clonotype originated in a man in his fifties with glioma. Sequenced material: PBMCs, taken from a glioma patient whose treatment included an IDH1 peptide vaccine.

CDR3 sequence (DNA): TGTGCCAGCAGCCCAAGCCTAGCGGGCTATGGCTACACCTTC. Residues: CASSPSLAGYGYTF. This chain joins TRBV7-9 and TRBJ1-2; unclear D gene. Germline CDR1 and CDR2: SEHNR and FQNEAQ (reference sequence). There are 14 residues in the CDR3. V lost 5 bases and J 4 bases, leaving 14 bases between the germline ends.